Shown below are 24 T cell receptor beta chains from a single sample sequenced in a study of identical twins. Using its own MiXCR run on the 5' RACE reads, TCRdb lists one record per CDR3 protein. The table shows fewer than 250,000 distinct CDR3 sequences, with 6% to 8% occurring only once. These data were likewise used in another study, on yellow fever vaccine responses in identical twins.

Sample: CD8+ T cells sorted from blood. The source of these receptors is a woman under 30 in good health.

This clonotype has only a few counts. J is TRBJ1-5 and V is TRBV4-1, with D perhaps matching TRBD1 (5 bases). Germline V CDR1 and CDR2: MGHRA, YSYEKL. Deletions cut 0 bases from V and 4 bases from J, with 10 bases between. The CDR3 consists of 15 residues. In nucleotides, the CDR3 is TGCGCCAGCAGCCAAGAACTGGGGCTTAATCAGCCCCAGCATTTT. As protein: CASSQELGLNQPQHF.

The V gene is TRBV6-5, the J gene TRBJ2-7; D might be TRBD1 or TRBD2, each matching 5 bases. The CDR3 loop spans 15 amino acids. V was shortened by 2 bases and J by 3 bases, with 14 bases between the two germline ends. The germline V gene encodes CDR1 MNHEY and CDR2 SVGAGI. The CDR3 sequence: CASSYQSGTYYEQYF. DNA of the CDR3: TGTGCCAGCAGTTACCAGTCCGGGACCTACTACGAGCAGTACTTC.

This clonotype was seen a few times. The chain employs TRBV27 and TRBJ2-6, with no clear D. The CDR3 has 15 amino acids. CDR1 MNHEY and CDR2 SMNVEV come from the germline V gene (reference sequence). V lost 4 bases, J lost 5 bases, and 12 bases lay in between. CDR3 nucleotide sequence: TGTGCCAGCAGTTCCCACGTGTCTTGGGCCAACGTCCTGACTTTC. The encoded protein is CASSSHVSWANVLTF.

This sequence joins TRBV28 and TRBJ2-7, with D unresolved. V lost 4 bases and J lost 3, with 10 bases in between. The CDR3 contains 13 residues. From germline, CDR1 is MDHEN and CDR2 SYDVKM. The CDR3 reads CASSSQLFYEQYF. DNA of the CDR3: TGTGCCAGCAGTTCACAGCTTTTCTACGAGCAGTACTTC.

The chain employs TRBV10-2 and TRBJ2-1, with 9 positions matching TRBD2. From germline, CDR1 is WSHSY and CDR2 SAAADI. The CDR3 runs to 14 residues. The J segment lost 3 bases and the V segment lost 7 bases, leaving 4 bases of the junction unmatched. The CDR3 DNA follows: TGCGCCAGCAACCCTAGCGGGATCTACAATGAGCAGTTCTTC. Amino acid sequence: CASNPSGIYNEQFF.

For the CDR3, the DNA is TGTGCCAGCAGTTTAAGTCGCGGTGAGCAGTTCTTC. This translates into CASSLSRGEQFF. The chain carries TRBV27 and TRBJ2-1; unclear D gene. The CDR3 spans 12 residues. Germline CDR1 MNHEY, CDR2 SMNVEV (reference sequence). V was pared by 2 bases and J by 9 bases, with 8 bases between.

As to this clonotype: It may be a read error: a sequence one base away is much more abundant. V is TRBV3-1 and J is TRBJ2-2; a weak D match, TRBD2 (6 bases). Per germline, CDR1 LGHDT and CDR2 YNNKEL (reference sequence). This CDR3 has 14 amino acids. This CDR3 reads CASSQDWGSGEVFF. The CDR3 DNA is TGTGCCAGCAGCCAAGATTGGGGGTCCGGGGAGGTGTTTTTT.

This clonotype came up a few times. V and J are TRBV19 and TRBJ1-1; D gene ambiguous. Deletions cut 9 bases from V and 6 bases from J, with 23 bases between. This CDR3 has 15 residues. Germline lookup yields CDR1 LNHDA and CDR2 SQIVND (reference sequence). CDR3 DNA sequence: TGTGCCAGCGGAGGACTCAAGGGAGGCACCGCTGAAGCTTTCTTT. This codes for CASGGLKGGTAEAFF.

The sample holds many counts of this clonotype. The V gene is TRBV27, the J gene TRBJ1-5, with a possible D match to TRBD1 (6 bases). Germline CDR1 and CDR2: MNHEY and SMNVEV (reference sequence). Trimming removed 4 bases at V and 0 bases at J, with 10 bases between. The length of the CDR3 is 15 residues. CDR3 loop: CASSWQGHSNQPQHF. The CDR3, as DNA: TGTGCCAGCAGTTGGCAGGGGCATAGCAATCAGCCCCAGCATTTT.

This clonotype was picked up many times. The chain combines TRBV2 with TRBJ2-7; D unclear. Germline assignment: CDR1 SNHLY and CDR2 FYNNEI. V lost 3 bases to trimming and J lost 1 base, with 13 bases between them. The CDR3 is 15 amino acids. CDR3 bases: TGTGCCAGCAGTGACCGACACCTGAGGTCCTACGAGCAGTACTTC. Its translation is CASSDRHLRSYEQYF.

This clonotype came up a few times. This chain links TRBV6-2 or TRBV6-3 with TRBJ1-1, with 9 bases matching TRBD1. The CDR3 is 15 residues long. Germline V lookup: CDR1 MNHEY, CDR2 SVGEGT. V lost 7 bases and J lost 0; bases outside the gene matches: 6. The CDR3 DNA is TGTGCCAGCACCCAAACAGGGGGCTTGAACACTGAAGCTTTCTTT. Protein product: CASTQTGGLNTEAFF.

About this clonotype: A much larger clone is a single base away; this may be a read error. CDR3 sequence: CASSPLQGDFGELYF. In DNA, the CDR3 is TGTGCCAGCAGCCCTTTACAGGGAGACTTCGGGGAGCTGTATTTT. This chain joins TRBV11-2 and TRBJ2-2; possibly TRBD1 for D (6 bases). The V gene's germline CDR1 is SGHAT and CDR2 FQNNGV. The CDR3 contains 15 residues. Based on the CDR3 plus reference TRBV11-2 and TRBJ2-2, the full variable domain is EAGVAQSPRYKIIEKRQSVAFWCNPISGHATLYWYQQILGQGPKLLIQFQNNGVVDDSQLPKDRFSAERLKGVDSTLKIQPAKLEDSAVYLCASSPLQGDFGELYFGEGSRLTVL.

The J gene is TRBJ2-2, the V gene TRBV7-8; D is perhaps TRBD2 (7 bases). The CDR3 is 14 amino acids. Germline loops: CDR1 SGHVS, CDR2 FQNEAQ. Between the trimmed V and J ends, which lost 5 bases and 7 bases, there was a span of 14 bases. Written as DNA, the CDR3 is TGTGCCAGCAGCAGGGGGGGGATAGGCGGGGAGCTGTTTTTT. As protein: CASSRGGIGGELFF.

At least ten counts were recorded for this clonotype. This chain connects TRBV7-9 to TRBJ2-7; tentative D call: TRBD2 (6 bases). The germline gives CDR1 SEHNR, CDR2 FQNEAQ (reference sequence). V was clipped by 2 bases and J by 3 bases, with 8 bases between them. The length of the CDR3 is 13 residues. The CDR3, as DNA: TGTGCCAGCAGCTTACTGACTAGCTACGAGCAGTACGTC. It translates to CASSLLTSYEQYV.

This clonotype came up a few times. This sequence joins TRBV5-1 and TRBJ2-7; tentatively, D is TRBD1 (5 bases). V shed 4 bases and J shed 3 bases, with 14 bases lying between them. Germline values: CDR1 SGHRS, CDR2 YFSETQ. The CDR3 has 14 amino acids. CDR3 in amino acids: CASSPKGRFYEQYF. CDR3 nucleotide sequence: TGCGCCAGCAGCCCGAAGGGGCGCTTCTACGAGCAGTACTTC.

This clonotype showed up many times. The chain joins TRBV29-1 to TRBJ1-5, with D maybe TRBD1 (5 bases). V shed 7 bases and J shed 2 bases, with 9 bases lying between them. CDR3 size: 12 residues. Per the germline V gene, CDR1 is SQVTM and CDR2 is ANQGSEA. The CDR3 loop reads CSARDGNQPQHF. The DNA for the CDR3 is TGCAGCGCCCGGGACGGCAATCAGCCCCAGCATTTT.

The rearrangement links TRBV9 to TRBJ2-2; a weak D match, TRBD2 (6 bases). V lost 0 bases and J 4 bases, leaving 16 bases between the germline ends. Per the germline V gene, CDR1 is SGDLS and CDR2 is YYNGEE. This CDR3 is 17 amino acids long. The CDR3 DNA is TGTGCCAGCAGCGTAGATCGGCTAGCGCTAACCACCGGGGAGCTGTTTTTT. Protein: CASSVDRLALTTGELFF.

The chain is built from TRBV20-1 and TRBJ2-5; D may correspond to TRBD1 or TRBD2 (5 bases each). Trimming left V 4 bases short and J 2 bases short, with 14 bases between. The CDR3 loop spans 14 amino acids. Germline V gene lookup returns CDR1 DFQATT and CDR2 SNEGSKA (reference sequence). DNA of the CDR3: TGCAGTGCTACCCCCGGGGCCAGTCAAGAGACCCAGTACTTC. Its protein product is CSATPGASQETQYF.

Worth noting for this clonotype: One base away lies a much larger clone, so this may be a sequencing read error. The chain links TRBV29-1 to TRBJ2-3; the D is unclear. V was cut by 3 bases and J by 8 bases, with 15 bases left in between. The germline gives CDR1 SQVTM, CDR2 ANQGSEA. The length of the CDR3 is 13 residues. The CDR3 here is CSVEARTVGTQYF. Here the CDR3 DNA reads TGCAGCGTTGAGGCCAGGACGGTGGGTACGCAGTATTTT.

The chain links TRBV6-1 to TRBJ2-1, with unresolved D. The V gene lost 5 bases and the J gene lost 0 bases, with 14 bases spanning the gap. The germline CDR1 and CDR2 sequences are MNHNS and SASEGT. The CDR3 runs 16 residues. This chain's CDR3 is CASSTLPPSSYNEQFF. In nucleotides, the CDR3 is TGTGCCAGCAGTACCTTACCCCCGAGCTCCTACAATGAGCAGTTCTTC.

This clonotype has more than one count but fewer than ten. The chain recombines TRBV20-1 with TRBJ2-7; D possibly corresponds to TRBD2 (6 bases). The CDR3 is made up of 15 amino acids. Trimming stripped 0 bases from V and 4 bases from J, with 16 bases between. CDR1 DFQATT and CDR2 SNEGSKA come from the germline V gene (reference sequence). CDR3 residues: CSARDPGGLIYEQYF. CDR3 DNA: TGCAGTGCTAGAGATCCTGGAGGGTTAATTTACGAGCAGTACTTC.

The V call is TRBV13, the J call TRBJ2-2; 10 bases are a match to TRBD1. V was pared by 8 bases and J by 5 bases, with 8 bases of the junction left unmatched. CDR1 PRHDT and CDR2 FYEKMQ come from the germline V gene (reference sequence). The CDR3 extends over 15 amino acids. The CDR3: CASVQGTGVTGELFF. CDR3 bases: TGTGCCAGCGTCCAAGGGACAGGGGTTACCGGGGAGCTGTTTTTT.

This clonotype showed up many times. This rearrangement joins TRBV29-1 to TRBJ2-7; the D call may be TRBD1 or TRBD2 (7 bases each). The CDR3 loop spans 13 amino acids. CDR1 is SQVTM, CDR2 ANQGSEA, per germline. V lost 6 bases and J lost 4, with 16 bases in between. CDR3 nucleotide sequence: TGCAGCGTCGGGGGAGGGGGCTCATACGAGCAGTACTTC. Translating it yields CSVGGGGSYEQYF.

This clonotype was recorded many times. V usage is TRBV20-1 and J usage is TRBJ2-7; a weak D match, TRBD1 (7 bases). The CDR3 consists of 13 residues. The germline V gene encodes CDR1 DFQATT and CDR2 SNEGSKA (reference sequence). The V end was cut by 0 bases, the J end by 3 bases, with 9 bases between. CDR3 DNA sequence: TGCAGTGCTAGAGACAGGGGGGTCTACGAGCAGTACTTC. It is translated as CSARDRGVYEQYF.